The next 9 T cell receptor beta chains were all read from a single sample in a study of cytomegalovirus exposure and HLA in healthy donors. The table came from immunoSEQ multiplex PCR; TCRdb's copy has only in-frame clones and leaves some out. The table includes around 260,000 clones, around 91% detected once. Sequences were obtained from PBMCs. The source is a woman aged 25 to 39 in good health and CMV-seronegative.

The chain uses TRBV28 and TRBJ2-5, with TRBD2 matching 15 bases. J lost 0 bases, V lost 3 bases, and 17 bases had no gene match. The CDR3 loop spans 22 amino acids. Per the germline V gene, CDR1 is MDHEN and CDR2 is SYDVKM. CDR3 region: CASSLICVELGTSGRNQETQYF. As DNA, the CDR3 is TGTGCCAGCAGTTTGATTTGTGTCGAGTTGGGGACTAGCGGGAGGAACCAAGAGACCCAGTACTTC.

J is TRBJ2-2 and V is TRBV11-2; D remains ambiguous. Deletions cut 1 base from V and 0 bases from J, with 3 bases between. This CDR3 contains 14 residues. In germline, CDR1 is SGHAT, CDR2 FQNNGV. CDR3 nucleotides: TGTGCCAGCAGCTTAGGAGCGAACACCGGGGAGCTGTTTTTT. Residues: CASSLGANTGELFF. Full variable domain (missing parts from reference TRBV11-2 and TRBJ2-2): EAGVAQSPRYKIIEKRQSVAFWCNPISGHATLYWYQQILGQGPKLLIQFQNNGVVDDSQLPKDRFSAERLKGVDSTLKIQPAKLEDSAVYLCASSLGANTGELFFGEGSRLTVL.

The V call is TRBV10-3, the J call TRBJ2-5, with 7 bases fitting TRBD2. Per germline, CDR1 ENHRY and CDR2 SYGVKD. The junction had 5 bases not matched to a gene; V was cut back by 8 bases and J by 2 bases. This CDR3 is built from 13 residues. The CDR3 DNA reads as TGTGCCATCGGGGGGACTACTCAAGAGACCCAGTACTTC. It yields the protein CAIGGTTQETQYF.

The chain couples TRBV4-3 to TRBJ2-3, with D unclear. The CDR3 runs to 15 residues. Trimming removed 1 base at V and 0 bases at J, with 8 bases between. CDR1 and CDR2 (germline): LGHNA, YSLEER. The CDR3 bases are TGCGCCAGCAGCCAAGGGCGCACTAGCACAGATACGCAGTATTTT. This translates into CASSQGRTSTDTQYF.

This chain connects TRBV6-5 to TRBJ1-1, with D possibly matching TRBD1 (5 bases). The CDR3 sequence is 14 residues long. CDR1 and CDR2 (germline): MNHEY, SVGAGI. The germline V and J ends were trimmed by 0 bases and 3 bases, with 8 bases remaining between them. The CDR3, as DNA: TGTGCCAGCAGTTACTCGGGGGAGGACACTGAAGCTTTCTTT. This codes for CASSYSGEDTEAFF.

The chain has TRBV6-1 and TRBJ1-4; D is unclear. V lost 2 bases and J lost 0, with 13 bases in between. The CDR3 has 17 amino acids. Germline V gives CDR1 MNHNS, CDR2 SASEGT. The CDR3 region has the DNA TGTGCCAGCAGTGAAATAAGGCCAGTTGCAACTAATGAAAAACTGTTTTTT. This codes for CASSEIRPVATNEKLFF.

The V call is TRBV28, the J call TRBJ2-3; D remains unclear. From germline, CDR1 is MDHEN and CDR2 SYDVKM. Trimming removed 8 bases from V and 3 bases from J, with 15 bases in between. The CDR3 covers 14 residues. CDR3 nucleotide sequence: TGTGCCAGCGCCGGTGTATTGTTGACAGATACGCAGTATTTT. It specifies CASAGVLLTDTQYF.

This rearrangement joins TRBV15 to TRBJ2-1; D is unclear. The CDR3 sequence is 12 residues long. From germline, CDR1 is LNHNV and CDR2 YYDKDF (reference sequence). The ends were cut back, 3 bases at V and 6 bases at J, with 6 bases in the middle. CDR3 nucleotides: TGTGCCACCAGCAGGGAAGGCAATGAGCAGTTCTTC. Its protein product is CATSREGNEQFF.

This rearrangement joins TRBV7-9 to TRBJ2-3; the match to TRBD2 covers 9 bases. CDR3 length equals 18 residues. V shed 5 bases and J 1 base; nucleotides not matched to a gene: 13. Germline CDR1 is SEHNR and CDR2 is FQNEAQ (reference sequence). CDR3 region: CASSPGSGLARGTDTQYF. The CDR3 DNA reads TGTGCCAGCAGCCCCGGGTCCGGACTAGCGAGAGGCACAGATACGCAGTATTTT. Filled out from reference TRBV7-9 and TRBJ2-3, the complete variable domain reads DTGVSQNPRHKITKRGQNVTFRCDPISEHNRLYWYRQTLGQGPEFLTYFQNEAQLEKSRLLSDRFSAERPKGSFSTLEIQRTEQGDSAMYLCASSPGSGLARGTDTQYFGPGTRLTVL.